This TCR beta chain originates from a study of T cells in Graves' hyperthyroidism and ophthalmopathy. There are 12 residues in the CDR3. From germline, CDR1 is SGHRS and CDR2 YFSETQ. To note about this clonotype: A much larger clone lies one base from this, so it may be a read error.

TCR beta CDR3 regions were amplified from RNA transcripts. TCR CDR3 regions were first amplified by RT-PCR with HTBI primers. TCRdb independently ran MiXCR on the multiplex PCR reads; one entry per CDR3 protein. This table has approximately 560,000 distinct CDR3 sequences, approximately 44% appearing once. The sequencing input was peripheral blood or thyroid tissue (not recorded which). This receptor was obtained from a woman between 18 and 29 years old with Graves' hyperthyroidism. The V and J genes are TRBV5-1 and TRBJ1-1; D not certain. For the CDR3, the DNA is TGTGCCAGCAGCCACGGCAGGTCCCGAGCTTTCTTT. Its translation is CASSHGRSRAFF.